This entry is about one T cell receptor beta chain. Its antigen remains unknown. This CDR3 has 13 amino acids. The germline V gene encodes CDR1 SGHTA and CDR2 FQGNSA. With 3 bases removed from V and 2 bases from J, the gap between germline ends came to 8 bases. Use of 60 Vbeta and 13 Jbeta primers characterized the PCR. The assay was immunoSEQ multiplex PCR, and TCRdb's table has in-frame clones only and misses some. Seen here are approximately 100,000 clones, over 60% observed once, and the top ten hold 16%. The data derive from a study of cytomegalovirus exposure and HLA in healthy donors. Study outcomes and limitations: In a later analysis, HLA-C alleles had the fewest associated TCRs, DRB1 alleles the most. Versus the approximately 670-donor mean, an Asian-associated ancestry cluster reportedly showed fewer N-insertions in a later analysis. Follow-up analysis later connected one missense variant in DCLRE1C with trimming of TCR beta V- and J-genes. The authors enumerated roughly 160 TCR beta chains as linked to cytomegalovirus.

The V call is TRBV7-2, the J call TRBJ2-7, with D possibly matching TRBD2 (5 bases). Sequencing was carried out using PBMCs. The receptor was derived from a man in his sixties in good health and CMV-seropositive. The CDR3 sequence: CASSLAGTYEQYF. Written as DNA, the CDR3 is TGTGCCAGCAGCTTGGCGGGTACCTACGAGCAGTACTTC.